A selection of T cell receptor beta chains follows, all from one sample in a study of T cells after yellow fever vaccination. Each CDR3 protein is one row after TCRdb ran MiXCR on the 5' RACE reads. The sample comprises more than 250,000 distinct CDR3 sequences, around 6.8% of which are singletons, and over 15% rests with the top ten. Source: PBMCs, taken more than 35 days after the first yellow fever vaccination. The receptor set was obtained from a man younger than 35 who received the YFV17D yellow fever vaccine. CDR3s include the opening cysteine and the closing phenylalanine or tryptophan. D genes are given only for firm matches. Size is stated for part of the rows, as once, few or many counts, or as a class when the clone is expanded.

TGTGCCAGCAGCGCTCAAGAGACCCATTACTTC,CASSAQETHYF,TRBJ2-5,once,TRBV7-2,.
TGTGCCAGCAAGTACGGGGGCAGCTACACAGATACGCAGTATTTT,CASKYGGSYTDTQYF,TRBJ2-3,many,TRBV6-1,.
TGTGCCAGCAGTCGAAGGATGGACCCATACTACAATGAGCAGTTCTTC,CASSRRMDPYYNEQFF,TRBJ2-1,few,TRBV7-2,.
TGTGCCAGCAGTACCAGGGGGCCTGGGGCCAACGTCCTGACTTTC,CASSTRGPGANVLTF,TRBJ2-6,many,TRBV6-1,TRBD1
TGTGCCAGTGGAATTGGACAGGGGGTCGCTAGCACAGATACGCAGTATTTT,CASGIGQGVASTDTQYF,TRBJ2-3,.,TRBV27,TRBD1
TGTGCCAGTCAGCTAGCGGGGGGGCGGGATGAGCAGTTCTTC,CASQLAGGRDEQFF,TRBJ2-1,.,TRBV12-3/TRBV12-4,TRBD2
TGTGCCAGCAGCGGGGGACAGGGGCTACCCTACAATGAGCAGTTCTTC,CASSGGQGLPYNEQFF,TRBJ2-1,many,TRBV5-8,TRBD1
TGTGCCAGTAGTATCTTTCACGGCGATGAGCAGTTCTTC,CASSIFHGDEQFF,TRBJ2-1,few,TRBV19,.
TGTGCCAGCAGAGTCGCAACTAATGAAAAACTGTTTTTT,CASRVATNEKLFF,TRBJ1-4,few,TRBV7-2,.
TGCGCCAGCAGACAAGGGTCCGGGGCCTCCTACGAGCAGTACTTC,CASRQGSGASYEQYF,TRBJ2-7,few,TRBV4-1,.
TGCAGTGCTGGTCGGACAGGGGGCAGGGGCACTGAAGCTTTCTTT,CSAGRTGGRGTEAFF,TRBJ1-1,few,TRBV20-1,TRBD1
TGCGCCAGCAGCTTGGCACCGGGACCTAATAATTCACCCCTCCACTTT,CASSLAPGPNNSPLHF,TRBJ1-6,few,TRBV5-1,.
TGTGCCAGCAGACGGACAGGAAGCACAGATACGCAGTATTTT,CASRRTGSTDTQYF,TRBJ2-3,.,TRBV2,TRBD1
TGTGCCAGCAGCTCCGTGGTGAGCGGGGGCCTCTACGAGCAGTACTTC,CASSSVVSGGLYEQYF,TRBJ2-7,.,TRBV7-9,TRBD2
TGTGCCAGCAGCTTATACCTCAGGGAGCAAGAGACCCAGTACTTC,CASSLYLREQETQYF,TRBJ2-5,.,TRBV7-9,.
TGTGCCAGCAGCCCCGAGCAGTTCTTC,CASSPEQFF,TRBJ2-1,.,TRBV7-9,.
TGCGCCAGCAGATGGACAGGGGACGAGACCCAGTACTTC,CASRWTGDETQYF,TRBJ2-5,many,TRBV5-1,TRBD1
TGTGCCAGCAGCTCGGGACAGGGGGCTGGGGGGACTGAAGCTTTCTTT,CASSSGQGAGGTEAFF,TRBJ1-1,many,TRBV7-2,TRBD1
TGCGCCAGCAGCCAAGATTCGGCGAGGACAGGGGCCTACAATGAGCAGTTCTTC,CASSQDSARTGAYNEQFF,TRBJ2-1,few,TRBV4-1,TRBD1
TGTGCCAGCAGCCAGAGCCAAGCGGAGACCCAGTACTTC,CASSQSQAETQYF,TRBJ2-5,.,TRBV11-3,.
TGTGCCAGTAGGACGAACAGGGTAATCGGCACCGGGGAGCTGTTTTTT,CASRTNRVIGTGELFF,TRBJ2-2,.,TRBV19,.
TGTGCCAGCAGCCTCGGTGGTTCTAACATTCAGTACTTC,CASSLGGSNIQYF,TRBJ2-4,few,TRBV11-2,.
TGCAGTGCTAGGGACTGGACAGGGGACGAGCAGTACTTC,CSARDWTGDEQYF,TRBJ2-7,.,TRBV20-1,TRBD1
TGCGCCAGCAGCTCCAGGACTAGCGATACGCAGTATTTT,CASSSRTSDTQYF,TRBJ2-3,many,TRBV5-1,TRBD2
TGTGCCAGCAGCTTATACGGACCCCGGGCCACAGATACGCAGTATTTT,CASSLYGPRATDTQYF,TRBJ2-3,.,TRBV11-1,.
TGTGCCAGCAGCTTACACGGAAACACCATATATTTT,CASSLHGNTIYF,TRBJ1-3,many,TRBV7-9,.
TGTGCCAGCAACCCCGGTTGGGAAAATCATTGCACAGATACGCAGTATTTT,CASNPGWENHCTDTQYF,TRBJ2-3,few,TRBV2,.
TGCGCCAGCAGCCAGACGACAGAGACCAACTATGGCTACACCTTC,CASSQTTETNYGYTF,TRBJ1-2,many,TRBV4-1,.
TGTGCCAGCAGTTTGCTGGGGGGCCGGGAGACCCAGTACTTC,CASSLLGGRETQYF,TRBJ2-5,.,TRBV12-3/TRBV12-4,.
TGCGCCAGCAGCTCGAGATCCTCCGAGTCCGGGGAGCTGTTTTTT,CASSSRSSESGELFF,TRBJ2-2,few,TRBV5-1,.
TGTGCCAGTAAGCGAGCGGGGGGGCCCGGAGAGACCCAGTACTTC,CASKRAGGPGETQYF,TRBJ2-5,few,TRBV12-3/TRBV12-4,TRBD2
TGCGCCAGCAGCCAATCCCAGATTTCACCCCTCCACTTT,CASSQSQISPLHF,TRBJ1-6,few,TRBV4-1,.
TGCGCCAGCAGCTCCAGCGGGGGGATGACAGATACGCAGTATTTT,CASSSSGGMTDTQYF,TRBJ2-3,.,TRBV5-1,TRBD2
TGTGCCAGCAGGCCGCCGGGGGAGGATACGCAGTATTTT,CASRPPGEDTQYF,TRBJ2-3,.,TRBV6-1,.
TGCGCCAGCACCCCGACCGGGTTTGCAGATACGCAGTATTTT,CASTPTGFADTQYF,TRBJ2-3,few,TRBV5-1,.
TGCGCCAGCACCTCGGACAGGGGGGTTTTTGGCTACACCTTC,CASTSDRGVFGYTF,TRBJ1-2,.,TRBV5-1,TRBD1
TGTGCCAGTAAAGCCCCAGCAAATGCGGATACGCAGTATTTT,CASKAPANADTQYF,TRBJ2-3,few,TRBV6-2/TRBV6-3,.
TGTGCCAGCAGTGCACAGGAAGCCCGTCAGCCCCAGCATTTT,CASSAQEARQPQHF,TRBJ1-5,many,TRBV6-1,.
TGTGCCAGCAGTCAACGGGACAGGGGGCGCGGAAGCAATCAGCCCCAGCATTTT,CASSQRDRGRGSNQPQHF,TRBJ1-5,.,TRBV28,TRBD1
TGTGCCACCAGTGATCCCGCCGGGCCAAACACCGGGGAGCTGTTTTTT,CATSDPAGPNTGELFF,TRBJ2-2,.,TRBV24-1,.
TGCGCCAGCAGCTCGGACAGGCAAGAGACCCAGTACTTC,CASSSDRQETQYF,TRBJ2-5,many,TRBV5-1,TRBD1
TGTGCCAGCAGCTTTGGCCACATGATCGGAGATACGCAGTATTTT,CASSFGHMIGDTQYF,TRBJ2-3,.,TRBV7-8,.
TGCGCCAGCAGCGATCCAGGGAAGGCAGCTTTCTTT,CASSDPGKAAFF,TRBJ1-1,many,TRBV5-1,.
TGTGCCAGCAGCTTAGTGACGGGATACCTAAGTACCGGGGAGCTGTTTTTT,CASSLVTGYLSTGELFF,TRBJ2-2,few,TRBV7-9,.
TGTGCCAGTAGGGGGAAGGGGACATCCTCCTACAATGAGCAGTTCTTC,CASRGKGTSSYNEQFF,TRBJ2-1,few,TRBV19,.
TGTGCCAGCAGCTTTGGAGGGGGGGCGGGGAGCTCCTACAATGAGCAGTTCTTC,CASSFGGGAGSSYNEQFF,TRBJ2-1,many,TRBV7-2,.
TGTGCCAGCAGCTTAGTATCGGGTGGTGAGCAGTTCTTC,CASSLVSGGEQFF,TRBJ2-1,few,TRBV7-9,.